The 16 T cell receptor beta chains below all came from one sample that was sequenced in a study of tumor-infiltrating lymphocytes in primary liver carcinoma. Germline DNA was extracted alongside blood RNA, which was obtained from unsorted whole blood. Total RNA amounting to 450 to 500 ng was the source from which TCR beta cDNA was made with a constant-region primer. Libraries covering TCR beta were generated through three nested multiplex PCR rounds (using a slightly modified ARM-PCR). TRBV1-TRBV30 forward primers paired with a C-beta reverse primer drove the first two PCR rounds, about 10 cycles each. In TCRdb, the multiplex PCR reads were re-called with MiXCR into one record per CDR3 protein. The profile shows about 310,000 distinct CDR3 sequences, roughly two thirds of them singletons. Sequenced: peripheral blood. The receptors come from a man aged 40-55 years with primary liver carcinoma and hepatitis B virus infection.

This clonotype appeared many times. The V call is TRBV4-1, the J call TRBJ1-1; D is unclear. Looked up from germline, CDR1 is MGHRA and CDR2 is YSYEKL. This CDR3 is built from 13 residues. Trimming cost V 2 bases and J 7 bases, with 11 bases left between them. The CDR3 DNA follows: TGCGCCAGCAGCCAATCGGGGATGGGTGAAGCTTTCTTT. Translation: CASSQSGMGEAFF.

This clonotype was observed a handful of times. The chain's CDR3 is CASGVRPGNQPQHF. CDR3 nucleotides: TGCGCCAGCGGCGTCAGGCCCGGCAATCAGCCCCAGCATTTT. The rearrangement joins TRBV4-3 to TRBJ1-5; D not certain. This CDR3 contains 14 residues. V lost 8 bases and J 2 bases, leaving 13 bases between the germline ends. Germline V gene lookup returns CDR1 LGHNA and CDR2 YSLEER.

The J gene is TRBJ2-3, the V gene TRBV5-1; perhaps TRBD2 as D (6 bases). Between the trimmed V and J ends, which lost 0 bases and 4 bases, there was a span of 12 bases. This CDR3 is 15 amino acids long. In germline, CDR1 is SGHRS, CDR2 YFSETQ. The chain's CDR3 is CASSLAGGNADTQYF. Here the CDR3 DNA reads TGCGCCAGCAGCTTGGCTGGCGGGAACGCAGATACGCAGTATTTT.

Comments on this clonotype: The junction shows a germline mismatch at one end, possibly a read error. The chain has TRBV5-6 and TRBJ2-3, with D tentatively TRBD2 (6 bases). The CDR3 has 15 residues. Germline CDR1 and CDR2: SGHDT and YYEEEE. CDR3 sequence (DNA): TGTGTCAGCAGCTTCCGGGACTTACTCACAGATACGCAGTATTTT. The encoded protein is CVSSFRDLLTDTQYF.

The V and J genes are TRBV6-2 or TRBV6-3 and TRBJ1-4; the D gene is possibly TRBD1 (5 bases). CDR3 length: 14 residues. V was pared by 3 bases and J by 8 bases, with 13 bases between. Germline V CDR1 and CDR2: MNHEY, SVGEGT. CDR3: CASSYQGIDEKLFF. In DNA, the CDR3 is TGTGCCAGCAGTTATCAGGGCATCGACGAAAAACTGTTTTTT.

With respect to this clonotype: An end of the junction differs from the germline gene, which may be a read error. CDR3 region: CTSSSRAPVGYSEQFF. The CDR3, as DNA: TGTACCAGCAGCTCAAGGGCCCCCGTGGGGTACAGTGAGCAGTTCTTC. The chain uses TRBV6-5 and TRBJ2-1; D is uncertain. The germline V gene encodes CDR1 MNHEY and CDR2 SVGAGI. The CDR3 consists of 16 residues.

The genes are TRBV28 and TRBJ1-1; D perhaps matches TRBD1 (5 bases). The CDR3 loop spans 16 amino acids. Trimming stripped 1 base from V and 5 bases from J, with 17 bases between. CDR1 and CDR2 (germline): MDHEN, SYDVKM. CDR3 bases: TGTGCCAGCAGTTTATCTGTTTCGGGACGGTGGACTGAAGCTTTCTTT. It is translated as CASSLSVSGRWTEAFF. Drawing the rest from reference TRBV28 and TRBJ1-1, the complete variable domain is DVKVTQSSRYLVKRTGEKVFLECVQDMDHENMFWYRQDPGLGLRLIYFSYDVKMKEKGDIPEGYSVSREKKERFSLILESASTNQTSMYLCASSLSVSGRWTEAFFGQGTRLTVV.

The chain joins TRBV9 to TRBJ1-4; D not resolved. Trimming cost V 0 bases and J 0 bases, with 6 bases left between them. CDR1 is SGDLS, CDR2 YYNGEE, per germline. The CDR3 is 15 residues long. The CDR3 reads CASSVVGTTNEKLFF. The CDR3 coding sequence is TGTGCCAGCAGCGTAGTGGGAACAACTAATGAAAAACTGTTTTTT.

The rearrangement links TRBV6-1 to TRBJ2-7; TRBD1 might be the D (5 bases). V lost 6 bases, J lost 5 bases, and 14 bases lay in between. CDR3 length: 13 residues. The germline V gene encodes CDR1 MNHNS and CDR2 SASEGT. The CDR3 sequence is CASSAGPNNEQYF. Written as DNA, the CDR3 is TGTGCCAGCAGCGCAGGGCCTAACAACGAGCAGTACTTC.

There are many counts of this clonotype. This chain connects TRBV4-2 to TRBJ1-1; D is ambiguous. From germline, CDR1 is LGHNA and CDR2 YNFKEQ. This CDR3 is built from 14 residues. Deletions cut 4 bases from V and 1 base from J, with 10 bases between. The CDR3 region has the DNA TGTGCCAGCAGCCCACCCTCTGGGAACACTGAAGCTTTCTTT. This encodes CASSPPSGNTEAFF.

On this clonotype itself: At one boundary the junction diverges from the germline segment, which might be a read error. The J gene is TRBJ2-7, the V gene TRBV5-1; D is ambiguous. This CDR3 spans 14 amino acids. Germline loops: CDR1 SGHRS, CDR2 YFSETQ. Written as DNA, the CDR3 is TGCACCAGCAGCTTGGAGTCGTTTACCTACGAGCAGTACTTC. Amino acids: CTSSLESFTYEQYF.

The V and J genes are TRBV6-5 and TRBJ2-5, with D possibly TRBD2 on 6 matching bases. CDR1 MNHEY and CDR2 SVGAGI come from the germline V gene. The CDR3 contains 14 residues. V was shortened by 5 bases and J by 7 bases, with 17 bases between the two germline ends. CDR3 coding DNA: TGTGCCAGCAGTGTGACTATCGGGGGAGGGACCCAGTACTTC. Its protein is CASSVTIGGGTQYF.

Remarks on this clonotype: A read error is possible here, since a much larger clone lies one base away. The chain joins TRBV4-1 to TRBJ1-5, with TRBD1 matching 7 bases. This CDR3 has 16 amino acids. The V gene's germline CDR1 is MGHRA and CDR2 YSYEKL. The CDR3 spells CASSLTDRASNQAQHF. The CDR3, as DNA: TGCGCCAGCAGCCTTACAGACAGGGCCAGCAATCAGGCCCAGCATTTT.

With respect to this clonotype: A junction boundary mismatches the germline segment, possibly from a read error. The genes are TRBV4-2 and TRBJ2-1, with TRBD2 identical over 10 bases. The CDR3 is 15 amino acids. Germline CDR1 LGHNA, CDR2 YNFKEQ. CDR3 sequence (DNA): TGTGCTAGCAGCCAAGTGGCTAGCGGGGGTAATGAGCAGTTCTTC. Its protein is CASSQVASGGNEQFF.

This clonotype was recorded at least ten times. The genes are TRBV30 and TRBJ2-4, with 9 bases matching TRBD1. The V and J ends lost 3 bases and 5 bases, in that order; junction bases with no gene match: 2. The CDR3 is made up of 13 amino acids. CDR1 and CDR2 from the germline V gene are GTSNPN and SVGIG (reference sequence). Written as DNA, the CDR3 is TGTGCCTGGAGCCGGACAGGGGAAAACATTCAGTACTTC. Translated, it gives CAWSRTGENIQYF.

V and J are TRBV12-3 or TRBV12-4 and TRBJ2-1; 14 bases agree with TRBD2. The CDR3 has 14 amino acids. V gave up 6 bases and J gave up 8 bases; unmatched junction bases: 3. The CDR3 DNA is TGTGCCAGCAGGGGGACTAGCGGGAGTTATGAGCAGTTCTTC. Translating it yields CASRGTSGSYEQFF.